These 25 T cell receptor beta chains were sequenced from one sample in a study of T cells after yellow fever vaccination. TCRdb reanalysed the 5' RACE reads using MiXCR and keeps one entry per CDR3 protein. In the table there are approximately 510,000 distinct CDR3 sequences, roughly a fifth of which are singletons. The source was PBMCs, collected roughly 20 days after the first yellow fever vaccination. All receptors come from a man aged 18 to 29 who received the YFV17D yellow fever vaccine.

This clonotype was counted a few times. The rearrangement uses TRBV20-1 and TRBJ2-3; D is unclear. There are 14 residues in the CDR3. Germline CDR1 reads DFQATT; CDR2 reads SNEGSKA (reference sequence). Trimming took 0 bases from V and 4 from J, leaving 11 bases between them. CDR3 in amino acids: CSAREMEPADTQYF. CDR3 nucleotides: TGCAGTGCTAGAGAAATGGAGCCGGCAGATACGCAGTATTTT.

The V call is TRBV20-1, the J call TRBJ1-1, with D possibly being TRBD1 (6 bases). V lost 6 bases to trimming and J lost 0 bases, with 20 bases between them. CDR3 length: 16 amino acids. Germline-derived CDR1 and CDR2 are DFQATT and SNEGSKA (reference sequence). The CDR3 region is CSANTPLDSLNTEAFF. As DNA, the CDR3 is TGCAGTGCCAATACCCCATTGGACAGCCTGAACACTGAAGCTTTCTTT.

This clonotype was counted only a few times. This chain joins TRBV3-1 and TRBJ2-7; D call uncertain. Germline loops: CDR1 LGHDT, CDR2 YNNKEL (reference sequence). There are 14 residues in the CDR3. The V gene lost 1 base and the J gene lost 2 bases, with 9 bases spanning the gap. CDR3: CASSQGRLTYEQYF. The DNA for the CDR3 is TGTGCCAGCAGCCAAGGCAGGTTAACCTACGAGCAGTACTTC.

In its sample, this clonotype was seen a few times. The rearrangement uses TRBV4-3 and TRBJ2-5, with 7 bases identical to TRBD2. The CDR3 totals 15 residues. CDR1 is LGHNA and CDR2 is YSLEER in the germline V gene. The J segment lost 4 bases and the V segment lost 3 bases, leaving 8 bases of the junction unmatched. CDR3: CASSQGGGLGETQYF. The CDR3 DNA reads TGCGCCAGCAGCCAGGGCGGGGGACTGGGAGAGACCCAGTACTTC.

The chain carries TRBV24-1 and TRBJ1-2; D is ambiguous. The CDR3 consists of 14 residues. V was shortened by 1 base and J by 4 bases, with 9 bases between the two germline ends. Germline CDR1 and CDR2: KGHDR and SFDVKD. The CDR3 spells CATSDFASSYGYTF. The CDR3 DNA is TGTGCCACCAGTGATTTCGCTTCGAGCTATGGCTACACCTTC.

This clonotype has a handful of counts. The V and J genes are TRBV12-3 or TRBV12-4 and TRBJ1-1; the D is unclear. Trimming left V 3 bases short and J 6 bases short, with 14 bases between. CDR3 length equals 14 residues. In DNA, the CDR3 is TGTGCCAGCAGTTTTTATTCCGGAGTCCCTGAAGCTTTCTTT. Amino acids: CASSFYSGVPEAFF.

The V gene is TRBV5-1, the J gene TRBJ2-7, with D possibly matching TRBD2 (5 bases). Germline V lookup: CDR1 SGHRS, CDR2 YFSETQ. This CDR3 region has 12 residues. V lost 7 bases, J lost 3 bases, and 11 bases lay in between. In DNA, the CDR3 is TGCGCCAGCCACTCGGGGAACTACGAGCAGTACTTC. Translated, it gives CASHSGNYEQYF.

The V and J genes are TRBV5-1 and TRBJ2-1; 9 bases line up with TRBD1. The CDR3 runs to 15 residues. The V segment lost 3 bases and the J segment 7 bases; nucleotides outside the gene matches: 8. CDR1 and CDR2 from the germline V gene are SGHRS and YFSETQ. Here the CDR3 reads CASSSFLTGGNEQFF. As DNA, the CDR3 is TGCGCCAGCAGCTCCTTTTTGACAGGGGGGAATGAGCAGTTCTTC.

This clonotype was counted a few times. This chain's CDR3 is CGGQGADTQYF. The CDR3 bases are TGTGGAGGACAGGGAGCAGATACGCAGTATTTT. This rearrangement joins TRBV14 to TRBJ2-3; 8 positions match TRBD1. CDR3 size: 11 residues. From germline, CDR1 is SGHDN and CDR2 FVKESK.

The rearrangement uses TRBV4-3 and TRBJ2-2; D gene unclear. Trimming took 1 base from V and 6 from J, leaving 15 bases between them. The germline gives CDR1 LGHNA, CDR2 YSLEER. This CDR3 region has 16 residues. CDR3 DNA sequence: TGCGCCAGCAGCCAAGGCACCAGCTATCCCTCCGGGGAGCTGTTTTTT. It encodes CASSQGTSYPSGELFF.

This clonotype was counted a single time. J is TRBJ2-7 and V is TRBV6-1; D ambiguous. The V end was cut by 6 bases, the J end by 4 bases, with 10 bases between. Germline lookup yields CDR1 MNHNS and CDR2 SASEGT. The CDR3 runs 12 residues. The CDR3 coding sequence is TGTGCCAGCAGCCACGGAGCTTACGAGCAGTACGTC. This sequence encodes CASSHGAYEQYV.

The table lists this clonotype with a few counts. J is TRBJ2-7 and V is TRBV15; tentatively, D is TRBD1 (6 bases). The CDR3 is 14 residues long. V was shortened by 5 bases and J by 3 bases, with 14 bases between the two germline ends. Germline CDR1 reads LNHNV; CDR2 reads YYDKDF (reference sequence). CDR3 amino acids: CATSQDRGGYEQYF. Written as DNA, the CDR3 is TGTGCCACCAGCCAGGACAGAGGGGGCTACGAGCAGTACTTC.

This clonotype has more than one count but fewer than ten. This CDR3 is CASSQGRISEQPQHF. CDR3 bases: TGTGCCAGCAGCCAGGGCCGGATCTCGGAGCAGCCCCAGCATTTT. V gene TRBV3-1 combines with J gene TRBJ1-5; D gene ambiguous. Trimming pared 3 bases from V and 7 bases from J, leaving 16 bases between. This CDR3 contains 15 residues. Germline V lookup: CDR1 LGHDT, CDR2 YNNKEL (reference sequence).

In its sample, this clonotype was seen a few times. This chain links TRBV20-1 with TRBJ2-4, with 10 positions matching TRBD1. Germline V lookup: CDR1 DFQATT, CDR2 SNEGSKA (reference sequence). The length of the CDR3 is 14 residues. The V segment lost 3 bases and the J segment 6 bases; nucleotides outside the gene matches: 5. The CDR3 protein is CSASYRDRGNIQYF. The CDR3 region has the DNA TGCAGTGCTAGCTACCGGGACAGGGGAAACATTCAGTACTTC.

This chain uses TRBV4-1 with TRBJ1-2; D is uncertain. The V gene's germline CDR1 is MGHRA and CDR2 YSYEKL. CDR3 length equals 14 residues. Trimming removed 0 bases at V and 0 bases at J, with 5 bases between. The CDR3 nucleotides are TGCGCCAGCAGCCAAGAATGGACTAACTATGGCTACACCTTC. Its translation is CASSQEWTNYGYTF.

This clonotype occurred a few times. The chain is built from TRBV7-6 and TRBJ1-1; D may be TRBD1 (5 bases). The V and J ends lost 3 bases and 6 bases respectively, with 11 bases between them. There are 13 residues in the CDR3. The germline V gene encodes CDR1 SGHVS and CDR2 FNYEAQ. For the CDR3, the DNA is TGTGCCAGCAGCTTTACAGGCGTTTCTGAAGCTTTCTTT. It specifies CASSFTGVSEAFF.

The gene calls are TRBV20-1 and TRBJ2-3, with 9 nucleotides matching TRBD2. V shed 1 base and J 5 bases; nucleotides not matched to a gene: 7. The CDR3 contains 15 residues. CDR1 DFQATT and CDR2 SNEGSKA come from the germline V gene (reference sequence). This CDR3 reads CSARGIAGEEDTQYF. DNA of the CDR3: TGCAGTGCTAGAGGGATAGCGGGGGAAGAAGATACGCAGTATTTT.

There are a few counts of this clonotype. Written as DNA, the CDR3 is TGTGCCAGCAGTTACCAGGGATCAGATGGCTACACCTTC. It is translated as CASSYQGSDGYTF. The chain carries TRBV6-5 and TRBJ1-2, with D tentatively TRBD1 (5 bases). Trimming pared 2 bases from V and 6 bases from J, leaving 10 bases between. CDR3 length: 13 residues. Germline CDR1 MNHEY, CDR2 SVGAGI.

This CDR3 is CSARDPKGNQPQHF. CDR3 DNA sequence: TGCAGTGCTAGAGACCCCAAAGGAAATCAGCCCCAGCATTTT. The chain uses TRBV20-1 and TRBJ1-5; unclear D gene. The germline gives CDR1 DFQATT, CDR2 SNEGSKA (reference sequence). Between the trimmed V and J ends, which lost 0 bases and 4 bases, there was a span of 10 bases. The CDR3 length is 14 residues.

This clonotype occurred many times. The chain recombines TRBV20-1 with TRBJ2-3; 9 bases agree with TRBD2. V lost 0 bases to trimming and J lost 5 bases; unmatched junction nucleotides: 6. The CDR3 loop spans 15 amino acids. The germline CDR1 and CDR2 sequences are DFQATT and SNEGSKA (reference sequence). The CDR3 spells CSARERTSAGDTQYF. CDR3 DNA sequence: TGCAGTGCTAGAGAAAGGACTAGCGCGGGAGATACGCAGTATTTT.

V is TRBV15 and J is TRBJ2-3, with no clear D. Trimming pared 0 bases from V and 2 bases from J, leaving 6 bases between. The CDR3 contains 14 residues. Per germline, CDR1 LNHNV and CDR2 YYDKDF (reference sequence). In DNA, the CDR3 is TGTGCCACCAGCAGAGACTACTCCACAGATACGCAGTATTTT. Translated, it gives CATSRDYSTDTQYF.

The chain combines TRBV12-3 or TRBV12-4 with TRBJ2-5; unclear D gene. V gave up 7 bases and J gave up 5 bases, with 14 bases separating them. This CDR3 contains 13 residues. The CDR3 DNA reads as TGTGCCAGCATGATTGGGCCCAAGGAGACCCAGTACTTC. Its translation is CASMIGPKETQYF.

V is TRBV5-4 and J is TRBJ1-1, with TRBD1 matching 7 bases. Unmatched junction bases numbered 10, after V lost 4 bases and J lost 4 bases. This CDR3 is built from 15 residues. The germline gives CDR1 SGHNT, CDR2 YYREEE (reference sequence). The CDR3 coding sequence is TGTGCCAGCAGCAGAGTACAGGGGTTTGGCACTGAAGCTTTCTTT. Translation gives CASSRVQGFGTEAFF.

This clonotype appeared a few times. This sequence joins TRBV28 and TRBJ2-7; the D is unclear. Germline V lookup: CDR1 MDHEN, CDR2 SYDVKM. CDR3 length: 10 residues. Trimming stripped 10 bases from V and 3 bases from J, with 7 bases between. CDR3 loop: CAIVNYEQYV. The CDR3 DNA follows: TGTGCCATCGTGAACTACGAGCAGTACGTC.

This clonotype was recorded a few times. The chain employs TRBV6-5 and TRBJ2-3; TRBD2 matches 9 bases. V trimming: 0 bases; J trimming: 4 bases; junction bases outside the gene matches: 5. Germline V gene lookup returns CDR1 MNHEY and CDR2 SVGAGI. This CDR3 spans 16 amino acids. This CDR3 is CASSYSGGGAADTQYF. In nucleotides, the CDR3 is TGTGCCAGCAGTTACTCCGGCGGGGGGGCCGCAGATACGCAGTATTTT.